The next 32 T cell receptor beta chains were all read from a single sample in a study of blood T cell repertoires in COVID-19. The assay was immunoSEQ multiplex PCR, and TCRdb's table has in-frame clones only and misses some. The sample contains about 250,000 clones, roughly 86% of which appear only once. Sequencing used peripheral blood. The receptor source for this set is a woman between 25 and 40 years old with acute or convalescent COVID-19.

The gene calls are TRBV6-4 and TRBJ1-2, with TRBD1 identical over 10 bases. The J segment lost 7 bases and the V segment lost 6 bases, leaving 8 bases of the junction unmatched. Per the germline V gene, CDR1 is MRHNA and CDR2 is SNTAGT. This CDR3 region has 14 residues. This CDR3 reads CASRPGQGVRGYTF. CDR3 sequence (DNA): TGTGCCAGCAGACCCGGACAGGGGGTTCGTGGCTACACCTTC.

CDR3 in DNA: TGCAGCGTTGTGGCAGGGTCTCTAGCTTTCTTT. Its translation: CSVVAGSLAFF. The J gene is TRBJ1-1, the V gene TRBV29-1, with D possibly being TRBD1 (5 bases). CDR3 length equals 11 residues. CDR1 and CDR2 (germline): SQVTM, ANQGSEA. V dropped 4 bases and J dropped 10 bases, with 13 bases sitting between them.

CDR3 residues: CASSGRNSYEQYF. As DNA, the CDR3 is TGTGCCAGCAGCGGGAGAAATAGTTACGAGCAGTACTTC. The J gene is TRBJ2-7, the V gene TRBV7-2, with D perhaps matching TRBD2 (5 bases). Trimming pared 5 bases from V and 4 bases from J, leaving 12 bases between. Per the germline V gene, CDR1 is SGHTA and CDR2 is FQGNSA. The CDR3 is 13 amino acids.

The V call is TRBV5-1, the J call TRBJ1-6; D is possibly TRBD1 (5 bases). The germline V gene has CDR1 SGHRS and CDR2 YFSETQ. The CDR3 loop spans 15 amino acids. V was cut by 3 bases and J by 5 bases, with 12 bases left in between. The CDR3 here is CASSSDTRNNSPLHF. CDR3 nucleotide sequence: TGCGCCAGCAGCTCGGACACCCGAAATAATTCACCCCTCCACTTT.

Regarding this clone: Other DNA sequences in this sample translate to the same CDR3. The V and J genes are TRBV5-4 and TRBJ1-2, with unresolved D. Germline V gives CDR1 SGHNT, CDR2 YYREEE (reference sequence). The CDR3 is 13 residues long. The V end lost 4 bases, the J end lost 1 base, and 8 bases lay between the germline ends. The CDR3 nucleotides read TGTGCCAGCAGCCTATCAAGTAACTATGGCTACACCTTC. This gives the protein CASSLSSNYGYTF.

The J gene is TRBJ2-5, the V gene TRBV13, with TRBD2 identical over 8 bases. Germline values: CDR1 PRHDT, CDR2 FYEKMQ (reference sequence). This CDR3 contains 17 residues. Trimming at V came to 5 bases and at J to 5 bases, leaving 16 bases not matched to a gene. Here the CDR3 reads CASSPRLAWGGSETQYF. The CDR3 DNA reads TGTGCCAGCAGCCCGAGACTAGCGTGGGGGGGTTCGGAGACCCAGTACTTC.

V usage is TRBV30 and J usage is TRBJ2-4; TRBD2 agrees at 7 bases. The V segment lost 0 bases and the J segment 3 bases; nucleotides outside the gene matches: 8. Germline V gene lookup returns CDR1 GTSNPN and CDR2 SVGIG (reference sequence). CDR3 length equals 16 residues. In nucleotides, the CDR3 is TGTGCCTGGAGTGTACTTGGAGGGAGGGTCAAAAACATTCAGTACTTC. This encodes CAWSVLGGRVKNIQYF.

The V and J genes are TRBV29-1 and TRBJ1-1, with D perhaps TRBD1 (6 bases). The CDR3 consists of 15 residues. From germline, CDR1 is SQVTM and CDR2 ANQGSEA. V was cut by 2 bases and J by 4 bases, with 17 bases left in between. The CDR3: CSVERSWGRVTEAFF. The DNA of the CDR3 is TGCAGCGTTGAAAGGTCTTGGGGGCGAGTCACTGAAGCTTTCTTT.

V and J are TRBV20-1 and TRBJ1-2; D unresolved. The CDR3 extends over 11 amino acids. V was pared by 6 bases and J by 4 bases, with 9 bases between. CDR1 and CDR2 (germline): DFQATT, SNEGSKA (reference sequence). The CDR3 DNA is TGCAGTGCAATTGAGTCCTATGGCTACACCTTC. This sequence encodes CSAIESYGYTF.

The chain is built from TRBV12-5 and TRBJ1-1; D is ambiguous. Germline CDR1 is LGHNT and CDR2 is FRNRAP. V lost 0 bases and J lost 0, with 2 bases in between. This CDR3 comprises 13 residues. For the CDR3, the DNA is TGTGCTAGTGGTTTGGTTATGAACACTGAAGCTTTCTTT. Residues: CASGLVMNTEAFF.

V usage is TRBV3-1 (or the pseudogene TRBV3-2) and J usage is TRBJ2-7, with TRBD2 matching 14 bases. Trimming at V came to 3 bases and at J to 2 bases, leaving 3 bases not matched to a gene. The germline CDR1 and CDR2 sequences are LGHDT and YNNKEL (reference sequence). The CDR3 has 16 residues. The CDR3 sequence is CASSQGLAGVPYEQYF. As DNA, the CDR3 is TGTGCCAGCAGCCAGGGACTAGCGGGAGTACCCTACGAGCAGTACTTC.

J is TRBJ2-1 and V is TRBV7-9; 9 bases line up with TRBD2. The trim removed 0 bases at V and 8 bases at J, leaving 5 bases unmatched. Germline assignment: CDR1 SEHNR and CDR2 FQNEAQ (reference sequence). This CDR3 comprises 15 residues. CDR3 coding DNA: TGTGCCAGCAGCTTAGCCGGGACTAGCAAGCATGAGCAGTTCTTC. It is translated as CASSLAGTSKHEQFF. Variable domain in full (rest from reference TRBV7-9 and TRBJ2-1): DTGVSQNPRHKITKRGQNVTFRCDPISEHNRLYWYRQTLGQGPEFLTYFQNEAQLEKSRLLSDRFSAERPKGSFSTLEIQRTEQGDSAMYLCASSLAGTSKHEQFFGPGTRLTVL.

This chain uses TRBV3-1 (or the pseudogene TRBV3-2) with TRBJ2-3; TRBD1 aligns across 9 bases. The length of the CDR3 is 15 residues. Trimming at V came to 5 bases and at J to 5 bases, leaving 8 bases not matched to a gene. The germline CDR1 and CDR2 sequences are LGHDT and YNNKEL (reference sequence). The CDR3 sequence is CASSNRGRGEDTQYF. The CDR3 DNA reads as TGTGCCAGCAGCAACAGGGGGCGCGGTGAAGATACGCAGTATTTT.

V is TRBV4-3 and J is TRBJ1-6; TRBD1 matches 7 bases. Trimming removed 0 bases from V and 9 bases from J; junction bases left unmatched: 5. Germline-derived CDR1 and CDR2 are LGHNA and YSLEER. The CDR3 contains 15 residues. CDR3: CASSQEGGGLSPLHF. As DNA, the CDR3 is TGCGCCAGCAGCCAAGAAGGAGGGGGCCTTTCACCCCTCCACTTT.

V and J are TRBV9 and TRBJ1-3; 7 positions match TRBD1. V shed 4 bases and J 2 bases; nucleotides not matched to a gene: 12. From germline, CDR1 is SGDLS and CDR2 YYNGEE. The CDR3 loop spans 17 amino acids. CDR3 in amino acids: CASSSTPGQIAGNTIYF. In nucleotides, the CDR3 is TGTGCCAGCAGCTCGACCCCGGGACAGATAGCTGGAAACACCATATATTTT.

V and J are TRBV14 and TRBJ2-1; perhaps TRBD2 as D (6 bases). CDR1 is SGHDN, CDR2 FVKESK, per germline. The CDR3 is made up of 16 amino acids. Trimming shortened V by 4 bases and J by 3 bases, and 16 bases separated the two germline ends. CDR3 nucleotide sequence: TGTGCCAGCAGCCTAGAAATTACGGGACTCTACAATGAGCAGTTCTTC. This sequence encodes CASSLEITGLYNEQFF.

Regarding this clone: At one end the junction does not follow the germline gene, possibly because of a read error. The chain uses TRBV7-3 and TRBJ2-5, with a weak D call TRBD2 (7 bases). The CDR3 length is 15 residues. Germline lookup yields CDR1 SGHTA and CDR2 FQGTGA. The DNA of the CDR3 is TGTGCCAGCAGCTCCGCTGGGGGGGCGCAAGGGACCCAGTACTTC. This codes for CASSSAGGAQGTQYF. Based on the CDR3 plus reference TRBV7-3 and TRBJ2-5, the full variable domain is GAGVSQTPSNKVTEKGKYVELRCDPISGHTALYWYRQSLGQGPEFLIYFQGTGAADDSGLPNDRFFAVRPEGSVSTLKIQRTERGDSAVYLCASSSAGGAQGTQYFGPGTRLLVL.

This clone was counted only a few times. The chain joins TRBV6-6 to TRBJ2-7; 8 positions agree with TRBD1. The germline V gene has CDR1 MNHNY and CDR2 SVGAGI (reference sequence). V shed 8 bases, J shed 2 bases, and the junction held 14 bases outside the gene matches. The CDR3 has 16 amino acids. The CDR3 DNA is TGTGCCAGCGGAGCCGGGACAGGAGGACTTCCCTACGAGCAGTACTTC. Protein: CASGAGTGGLPYEQYF.

This clone has just a few counts. The genes are TRBV6-2 or TRBV6-3 and TRBJ2-5, with 7 nucleotides matching TRBD1. From germline, CDR1 is MNHEY and CDR2 SVGEGT. The CDR3 is 15 residues long. After removal of 5 bases from V and 1 base from J, the junction contained 7 bases not matched to a gene. CDR3 nucleotide sequence: TGTGCCAGCAGTGCGACAGGGTACCCCCAAGAGACCCAGTACTTC. The encoded protein is CASSATGYPQETQYF.

The genes are TRBV7-9 and TRBJ1-6, with 7 positions matching TRBD1. Germline assignment: CDR1 SEHNR and CDR2 FQNEAQ (reference sequence). The CDR3 loop spans 15 amino acids. Trimming at V came to 0 bases and at J to 6 bases, leaving 2 bases not matched to a gene. CDR3 sequence (DNA): TGTGCCAGCAGCTTAGCGGCAGGGGGTAATTCACCCCTCCACTTT. It translates to CASSLAAGGNSPLHF.

This clone was recorded a few times. V and J are TRBV6-2 or TRBV6-3 and TRBJ2-7; D unclear. The CDR3 consists of 14 residues. V was clipped by 0 bases and J by 0 bases, with 6 bases between them. Germline V gene sequence: CDR1 MNHEY, CDR2 SVGEGT. For the CDR3, the DNA is TGTGCCAGCAGTTACTCGTCTCCCTCCTACGAGCAGTACTTC. Its protein is CASSYSSPSYEQYF.

Note on this clone: Relative to the germline gene, one junction end is altered; a read error may explain this. This sequence joins TRBV15 and TRBJ2-7; D is ambiguous. The CDR3 is 11 amino acids. Germline V gene data show CDR1 as LNHNV and CDR2 as YYDKDF (reference sequence). CDR3 protein: CATSDLRVADF. CDR3 DNA: TGTGCCACCAGCGACCTCCGCGTCGCGGACTTC.

This sequence joins TRBV11-3 and TRBJ1-5; a weak D match, TRBD1 (6 bases). Between the trimmed V and J ends, which lost 1 base and 2 bases, there was a span of 6 bases. Germline loops: CDR1 SGHNT, CDR2 YENEEA. CDR3 length equals 14 residues. In nucleotides, the CDR3 is TGTGCCAGCAGCTTAGCAGGGGGCAATCAGCCCCAGCATTTT. The encoded protein is CASSLAGGNQPQHF.

The CDR3 loop is CSASWAGPSNEQFF. CDR3 DNA sequence: TGCAGTGCTAGTTGGGCGGGACCATCCAATGAGCAGTTCTTC. The chain couples TRBV20-1 to TRBJ2-1, with a possible D match to TRBD2 (6 bases). V gave up 3 bases and J gave up 6 bases, with 15 bases separating them. Germline CDR1 and CDR2: DFQATT and SNEGSKA (reference sequence). The length of the CDR3 is 14 residues.

This chain connects TRBV7-2 to TRBJ1-1, with D possibly TRBD1 on 5 matching bases. The CDR3 spans 15 residues. V was trimmed by 8 bases and J by 3 bases, leaving 19 bases between them. CDR1 is SGHTA and CDR2 is FQGNSA in the germline V gene. The CDR3 loop is CASRAGRGLHTEAFF. The CDR3 DNA sequence: TGTGCCAGCCGAGCGGGTAGGGGCCTTCACACTGAAGCTTTCTTT.

The rearrangement uses TRBV12-3 or TRBV12-4 and TRBJ1-5, with TRBD1 matching 8 bases. This CDR3 region has 13 residues. Trimming removed 6 bases from V and 6 bases from J; junction bases left unmatched: 4. CDR3 DNA sequence: TGTGCCAGCAGCAACAGGGGGGGTCAGCCCCAGCATTTT. The encoded protein is CASSNRGGQPQHF.

The genes are TRBV9 and TRBJ2-1; 13 nucleotides line up with TRBD2. The CDR3 totals 17 residues. With 4 bases clipped from V and 4 bases from J, the junction kept 8 bases outside the gene matches. Germline V CDR1 and CDR2: SGDLS, YYNGEE. CDR3 protein: CASSPGTSGIGYNEQFF. The CDR3 bases are TGTGCCAGCAGCCCCGGGACTAGCGGGATAGGTTACAATGAGCAGTTCTTC.

The chain combines TRBV11-3 with TRBJ2-1, with a possible D match to TRBD1 (7 bases). Germline CDR1 and CDR2: SGHNT and YENEEA. Trimming stripped 2 bases from V and 7 bases from J, with 12 bases between. This CDR3 contains 14 residues. CDR3 residues: CASSLLQGRNEQFF. The DNA of the CDR3 is TGTGCCAGCAGCTTATTACAGGGGAGGAATGAGCAGTTCTTC.

The chain employs TRBV11-2 and TRBJ2-5, with D perhaps matching TRBD2 (5 bases). The V end was cut by 4 bases, the J end by 4 bases, with 16 bases between. This CDR3 comprises 15 residues. Germline V gives CDR1 SGHAT, CDR2 FQNNGV. CDR3 in DNA: TGTGCCAGCAGCTCTAGCCTATCACCGGGAGAGACCCAGTACTTC. Translated, it gives CASSSSLSPGETQYF.

The V gene is TRBV19, the J gene TRBJ2-7; tentatively, D is TRBD1 (6 bases). The CDR3 spans 15 residues. The V end was cut by 5 bases, the J end by 3 bases, with 17 bases between. Germline V gene lookup returns CDR1 LNHDA and CDR2 SQIVND (reference sequence). CDR3 amino acids: CASSFTQGNGYEQYF. The CDR3 bases are TGTGCCAGTAGTTTTACACAGGGTAACGGCTACGAGCAGTACTTC.

This clone has more than one count but fewer than ten. The chain employs TRBV5-1 and TRBJ1-2, with TRBD1 matching over 10 bases. The germline V gene encodes CDR1 SGHRS and CDR2 YFSETQ. The CDR3 is made up of 15 amino acids. V lost 4 bases, J lost 6 bases, and 9 bases stayed unmatched. In DNA form, the CDR3 reads TGCGCCAGCAGCCCTCGACAGGGGGCAATTGATGGCTACACCTTC. Translation: CASSPRQGAIDGYTF.

The rearrangement uses TRBV7-2 and TRBJ2-2, with 9 bases fitting TRBD2. The trim removed 5 bases at V and 4 bases at J, leaving 2 bases unmatched. The germline V gene has CDR1 SGHTA and CDR2 FQGNSA. This CDR3 region has 14 residues. The CDR3 DNA follows: TGTGCCAGCAGCGTACTAGCGGGCACCGGGGAGCTGTTTTTT. Translated: CASSVLAGTGELFF.